The 26 T cell receptor beta chains presented below share a single source sample, sequenced in a study of blood T cell repertoires in COVID-19. The assay was immunoSEQ multiplex PCR, and TCRdb's table has in-frame clones only and misses some. Among 250,000 to 300,000 clones listed, approximately 90% were seen once. The sequenced sample was PBMCs or T cells enriched from blood (not recorded which). These receptors were obtained from a young woman who had recovered from COVID-19.

The V and J genes are TRBV5-6 and TRBJ2-5, with D hard to call. Germline lookup yields CDR1 SGHDT and CDR2 YYEEEE. Trimming cost V 2 bases and J 2 bases, with 13 bases left between them. The length of the CDR3 is 15 residues. Here the CDR3 DNA reads TGTGCCAGCAGCTTCCTACAGACCTTACAAGAGACCCAGTACTTC. As protein: CASSFLQTLQETQYF.

V gene TRBV6-5 combines with J gene TRBJ2-7, with 12 bases identical to TRBD2. The V and J ends lost 4 bases and 6 bases, in that order; junction bases with no gene match: 7. Germline lookup yields CDR1 MNHEY and CDR2 SVGAGI. The CDR3 contains 15 residues. This CDR3 is CASSSFLAGGLEQYF. The DNA for the CDR3 is TGTGCCAGCAGTTCCTTCCTAGCGGGAGGGCTCGAGCAGTACTTC.

The chain uses TRBV9 and TRBJ2-2; D unclear. Trimming shortened V by 1 base and J by 0 bases, and 4 bases separated the two germline ends. The CDR3 is made up of 14 amino acids. Germline V gene sequence: CDR1 SGDLS, CDR2 YYNGEE. Here the CDR3 DNA reads TGTGCCAGCAGCGTATCAGCGAACACCGGGGAGCTGTTTTTT. Its protein is CASSVSANTGELFF.

The chain links TRBV18 to TRBJ2-2, with 7 positions matching TRBD1. The CDR3 contains 16 residues. J lost 5 bases, V lost 3 bases, and 9 bases had no gene match. Per germline, CDR1 KGHSH and CDR2 LQKENI. The CDR3 nucleotides read TGTGCCAGCTCACCGGGACAGCGGTTGTATACCGGGGAGCTGTTTTTT. Protein product: CASSPGQRLYTGELFF.

V is TRBV7-8 and J is TRBJ2-1; D possibly corresponds to TRBD2 (6 bases). Trimming took 2 bases from V and 5 from J, leaving 13 bases between them. The V gene's germline CDR1 is SGHVS and CDR2 FQNEAQ. This CDR3 contains 15 residues. CDR3 DNA: TGTGCCAGCAGCTTAAGGTTAATAGCGGACAATGAGCAGTTCTTC. It is translated as CASSLRLIADNEQFF.

As regards this clone: This sample also contains other DNA sequences that code for the same CDR3. V is TRBV28 and J is TRBJ1-5, with TRBD1 matching over 8 bases. Unmatched junction bases numbered 8, after V lost 6 bases and J lost 7 bases. Germline V lookup: CDR1 MDHEN, CDR2 SYDVKM. This CDR3 region has 14 residues. CDR3 DNA sequence: TGTGCCAGCAGCCCAGGGGGCGGAAGACAGCCCCAGCATTTT. Amino acid sequence: CASSPGGGRQPQHF.

The V gene is TRBV24-1, the J gene TRBJ2-2; D remains unclear. V lost 7 bases, J lost 2 bases, and 4 bases lay in between. CDR3 length equals 12 residues. Germline V gene sequence: CDR1 KGHDR, CDR2 SFDVKD. This CDR3 reads CATSVNTGELFF. CDR3 sequence (DNA): TGTGCCACCAGCGTAAACACCGGGGAGCTGTTTTTT.

The chain carries TRBV28 and TRBJ2-7, with D possibly being TRBD1 (6 bases). V was cut by 8 bases and J by 4 bases, with 6 bases left in between. The CDR3 sequence is 10 residues long. Germline-derived CDR1 and CDR2 are MDHEN and SYDVKM. CDR3 sequence reads: CASGQYEQYF. CDR3 nucleotide sequence: TGTGCCAGCGGACAGTACGAGCAGTACTTC.

The chain has TRBV5-8 and TRBJ1-4; 7 bases match TRBD1. V shed 0 bases and J 11 bases; nucleotides not matched to a gene: 7. Germline CDR1 reads SGHTS; CDR2 reads YDEGEE. CDR3 length equals 14 residues. The CDR3 bases are TGTGCCAGCAGCTTGGTAGGGGGCCACAAGAAACTGTTTTTT. It translates to CASSLVGGHKKLFF. The variable domain in full, completed from reference TRBV5-8 and TRBJ1-4, reads EAGVTQSPTHLIKTRGQQATLRCSPISGHTSVYWYQQALGLGLQFLLWYDEGEERNRGNFPPRFSGRQFPNYSSELNVNALELEDSALYLCASSLVGGHKKLFFGSGTQLSVL.

The V call is TRBV5-5, the J call TRBJ1-1, with D possibly TRBD1 on 5 matching bases. Trimming took 5 bases from V and 7 from J, leaving 18 bases between them. The germline CDR1 and CDR2 sequences are SGHKS and YYEKEE (reference sequence). This CDR3 comprises 14 residues. The CDR3: CASRPWGGTDEAFF. For the CDR3, the DNA is TGTGCCAGCAGGCCCTGGGGCGGAACAGATGAAGCTTTCTTT.

This clone has more than one count but fewer than ten. This sequence joins TRBV7-8 and TRBJ2-4; D may be TRBD2 (5 bases). Trimming cost V 5 bases and J 7 bases, with 12 bases left between them. The V gene's germline CDR1 is SGHVS and CDR2 FQNEAQ. CDR3 length: 13 amino acids. The CDR3 coding sequence is TGTGCCAGCAGCGGACTCCGGGCTAACATTCAGTACTTC. This codes for CASSGLRANIQYF.

The chain links TRBV19 to TRBJ2-7; 8 nucleotides align to TRBD1. The CDR3 is 16 residues long. Per the germline V gene, CDR1 is LNHDA and CDR2 is SQIVND (reference sequence). V shed 4 bases and J 0 bases; nucleotides not matched to a gene: 8. CDR3 bases: TGTGCCAGTAGTAACCCGACAGGGGCAAGCTCCTACGAGCAGTACTTC. Protein: CASSNPTGASSYEQYF.

Only one count was recorded for this clone. The chain carries TRBV11-2 and TRBJ2-1; 8 bases map to TRBD2. This CDR3 is 15 amino acids long. V lost 5 bases to trimming and J lost 7 bases; unmatched junction nucleotides: 10. The V gene's germline CDR1 is SGHAT and CDR2 FQNNGV. The CDR3 bases are TGTGCCAGCAGCGTTATAGCGGGAAAGAGAAATGAGCAGTTCTTC. Translation gives CASSVIAGKRNEQFF.

This clone was seen just once. The CDR3: CASSGLGVYGYTF. CDR3 DNA sequence: TGTGCCAGTAGCGGGCTCGGGGTCTATGGCTACACCTTC. The J gene is TRBJ1-2, the V gene TRBV19; D unresolved. Germline V CDR1 and CDR2: LNHDA, SQIVND (reference sequence). V dropped 6 bases and J dropped 4 bases, with 12 bases sitting between them. The CDR3 is 13 residues long.

This clone was recorded at least ten times. V gene TRBV29-1 combines with J gene TRBJ2-2; 7 bases line up with TRBD2. Germline V gene sequence: CDR1 SQVTM, CDR2 ANQGSEA. V was pared by 7 bases and J by 3 bases, with 8 bases of the junction left unmatched. The CDR3 is 14 amino acids. The CDR3, as DNA: TGCAGCGGAGGGAGGGGTTTTGACACCGGGGAGCTGTTTTTT. Translation: CSGGRGFDTGELFF.

This rearrangement joins TRBV7-2 to TRBJ2-1; possible D gene TRBD1, 6 bases. This CDR3 comprises 15 residues. V lost 4 bases and J lost 1, with 11 bases in between. Germline V gene sequence: CDR1 SGHTA, CDR2 FQGNSA. DNA for the CDR3: TGTGCCAGCAGCTCTATAGGGGGATCCTACAATGAGCAGTTCTTC. Translation: CASSSIGGSYNEQFF.

This chain joins TRBV9 and TRBJ2-1, with 10 bases identical to TRBD2. Germline V gene sequence: CDR1 SGDLS, CDR2 YYNGEE. V trimming: 4 bases; J trimming: 0 bases; junction bases outside the gene matches: 10. The CDR3 is 18 residues long. CDR3 DNA sequence: TGTGCCAGCAGCTCAAGAGGGACTAGCGCGAGCTCCTACAATGAGCAGTTCTTC. It translates to CASSSRGTSASSYNEQFF.

As for this clone: The junction does not match germline at one end; this may be a read error. The V and J genes are TRBV7-2 and TRBJ2-1, with 9 bases fitting TRBD2. This CDR3 spans 15 amino acids. In germline, CDR1 is SGHTA, CDR2 FQGNSA. The CDR3 region has the DNA TGTGCCAGCAGCATAGCGGGAGATTGGTACAATGAGCAGTTCTTC. Translated, it gives CASSIAGDWYNEQFF.

The chain combines TRBV7-6 with TRBJ2-7; D is undetermined. The CDR3 consists of 13 residues. The V and J ends lost 0 bases and 7 bases respectively, with 10 bases between them. CDR1 and CDR2 from the germline V gene are SGHVS and FNYEAQ. The CDR3 here is CASSLAGSGEQYF. The CDR3 DNA is TGTGCCAGCAGCTTAGCTGGGTCCGGGGAGCAGTACTTC.

Worth noting for this clone: The junction does not match germline at one end; this may be a read error. This chain uses TRBV3-1 (or the pseudogene TRBV3-2) with TRBJ2-7; 14 bases map to TRBD2. Germline values: CDR1 LGHDT, CDR2 YNNKEL (reference sequence). The CDR3 has 12 residues. The CDR3: CASSQGLAGVSF. CDR3 coding DNA: TGTGCCAGCAGCCAGGGACTAGCGGGAGTTTCTTTC.

The rearrangement links TRBV4-1 to TRBJ1-4, with D perhaps TRBD1 (6 bases). V was clipped by 4 bases and J by 1 base, with 10 bases between them. Germline CDR1 and CDR2: MGHRA and YSYEKL. CDR3 length: 15 amino acids. CDR3 sequence reads: CASSLLQGTNEKLFF. CDR3 nucleotides: TGCGCCAGCAGCCTTTTACAGGGAACTAATGAAAAACTGTTTTTT.

This clone was observed a single time. This chain connects TRBV19 to TRBJ2-3; 7 bases match TRBD2. This CDR3 spans 16 amino acids. Germline assignment: CDR1 LNHDA and CDR2 SQIVND (reference sequence). Trimming cost V 7 bases and J 3 bases; bases outside gene matches: 13. CDR3 sequence: CASTPRGLVGTDTQYF. CDR3 nucleotides: TGTGCCAGTACCCCCAGAGGACTAGTTGGTACAGATACGCAGTATTTT.

This clone was detected only a few times. Different DNA sequences within this sample yield the same CDR3. The V gene is TRBV18, the J gene TRBJ2-7; D gene ambiguous. This CDR3 is 13 amino acids long. Germline V gene sequence: CDR1 KGHSH, CDR2 LQKENI. Trimming removed 3 bases from V and 0 bases from J, with 6 bases in between. The CDR3 nucleotides are TGTGCCAGCTCACCCTCAGGCTCCTACGAGCAGTACTTC. It is translated as CASSPSGSYEQYF.

The chain combines TRBV19 with TRBJ2-5; D possibly corresponds to TRBD2 (5 bases). Germline lookup yields CDR1 LNHDA and CDR2 SQIVND (reference sequence). The CDR3 runs 12 residues. V lost 5 bases to trimming and J lost 4 bases, with 8 bases between them. This CDR3 reads CASSFAGETQYF. As DNA, the CDR3 is TGTGCCAGTAGTTTCGCGGGAGAGACCCAGTACTTC.

The chain recombines TRBV15 with TRBJ2-1; 15 nucleotides match TRBD2. CDR3 length: 16 amino acids. Germline-derived CDR1 and CDR2 are LNHNV and YYDKDF (reference sequence). J was trimmed by 8 bases and V by 1 base; bases with no gene match: 3. CDR3 bases: TGTGCCACCAGCAGAGGGACTAGCGGGAGGGTGGATGAGCAGTTCTTC. This gives the protein CATSRGTSGRVDEQFF.

The genes are TRBV27 and TRBJ2-1; TRBD2 matches 9 bases. V lost 3 bases to trimming and J lost 8 bases; unmatched junction nucleotides: 11. The CDR3 is made up of 16 amino acids. Germline CDR1 MNHEY, CDR2 SMNVEV (reference sequence). The DNA for the CDR3 is TGTGCCAGCAGTTTCCCCCCTAGCGGGAAGCGCGATGAGCAGTTCTTC. Translating it yields CASSFPPSGKRDEQFF.